This T cell receptor beta chain originates from a study of blood T cell repertoires in COVID-19. About the study: Sites across the United States, Italy and Spain contributed samples from acute and convalescent COVID-19. In each case, the material was cDNA or gDNA derived from T cells, B-cell-depleted T cells, or PBMCs.

The germline V and J ends were trimmed by 8 bases and 0 bases, with 12 bases remaining between them. Germline V lookup: CDR1 GTSNPN, CDR2 SVGIG (reference sequence). The CDR3 is 13 residues long. Per the authors' pipeline: Counts of nucleated cells, estimated from reference gene primer amplification, were obtained. Clones were read by immunoSEQ multiplex PCR, and TCRdb kept only the in-frame ones, dropping some. V, J and clone size reflect that table, while D and trimming were determined from the DNA. This sample has 73,000 or so clones, with about 86% found just once. V and J are TRBV30 and TRBJ2-3, with D perhaps TRBD2 (6 bases). The sequence derives from a woman between 55 and 75 years old with acute or convalescent COVID-19. Sequenced sample: peripheral blood. CDR3 region: CAGTRGSTDTQYF. In nucleotides, the CDR3 is TGTGCCGGGACCCGGGGGAGCACAGATACGCAGTATTTT. Based on the CDR3 plus reference TRBV30 and TRBJ2-3, the full variable domain is SQTIHQWPATLVQPVGSPLSLECTVEGTSNPNLYWYRQAAGRGLQLLFYSVGIGQISSEVPQNLSASRPQDRQFILSSKKLLLSDSGFYLCAGTRGSTDTQYFGPGTRLTVL.